The TCR beta chain described here comes from a study of shared clonotypes between healthy human individuals. The CDR3 covers 17 residues. Germline-derived CDR1 and CDR2 are MGHRA and YSYEKL. Trimming took 0 bases from V and 1 from J, leaving 12 bases between them. TCRdb keeps only in-frame clones here, not all; method: immunoSEQ multiplex PCR. Of roughly 1,500,000 clones listed, 98% to 99% are singletons. General observations from the study: Few donors restricted represented genetic and exposure-history diversity.

To note about this clone: Its matching antigen is unknown.

The sample was naive CD4+ T cells sorted from blood. Subset of the sample: CD45RA+ positively selected. The source is a man aged 30 to 45 in good health. The V gene is TRBV4-1, the J gene TRBJ2-2; possibly TRBD1 for D (5 bases). CDR3 DNA sequence: TGCGCCAGCAGCCAAGAATCGACAGCTATGAACACCGGGGAGCTGTTTTTT. It translates to CASSQESTAMNTGELFF.